This passage covers 5 T cell receptor beta chains from one sample sequenced in a study of blood T cell repertoires in COVID-19. Profiled with immunoSEQ multiplex PCR; TCRdb holds only in-frame clones, not every one. The sample records 70,000 or so clones, 88% being singletons. Sequenced: peripheral blood. The receptor source for this set is a human donor in a cohort sampled during active COVID-19.

This clone appeared a single time. The V and J genes are TRBV2 and TRBJ2-5, with D tentatively TRBD2 (6 bases). Germline loops: CDR1 SNHLY, CDR2 FYNNEI. Trimming removed 4 bases at V and 1 base at J, with 7 bases between. The CDR3 loop spans 13 amino acids. The CDR3 nucleotides read TGTGCCAGCAGTGGGACTACCCAAGAGACCCAGTACTTC. It is translated as CASSGTTQETQYF.

The chain uses TRBV6-2 or TRBV6-3 and TRBJ2-1; 7 nucleotides agree with TRBD2. The J segment lost 0 bases and the V segment lost 0 bases, leaving 5 bases of the junction unmatched. Looked up from germline, CDR1 is MNHEY and CDR2 is SVGEGT. The length of the CDR3 is 17 residues. The DNA for the CDR3 is TGTGCCAGCAGTTACTCGAGGCTAGCGGACTCCTACAATGAGCAGTTCTTC. Translation: CASSYSRLADSYNEQFF.

The chain has TRBV30 and TRBJ2-1; 14 nucleotides agree with TRBD2. The junction had 9 bases not matched to a gene; V was cut back by 8 bases and J by 6 bases. Germline V gene lookup returns CDR1 GTSNPN and CDR2 SVGIG (reference sequence). This CDR3 has 15 amino acids. The CDR3 DNA reads TGTGCCGGAAGGGCTGGGACTAGCGGGAGCAATGAGCAGTTCTTC. Encoded protein: CAGRAGTSGSNEQFF.

The gene calls are TRBV25-1 and TRBJ2-2; D ambiguous. The V end lost 6 bases, the J end lost 5 bases, and 13 bases lay between the germline ends. The CDR3 consists of 14 residues. Germline V gene lookup returns CDR1 MGHDK and CDR2 SYGVNS. DNA of the CDR3: TGTGCCAGCAGGGGCGACCTAAAGACCGGGGAGCTGTTTTTT. Amino acids: CASRGDLKTGELFF.

This rearrangement joins TRBV11-2 to TRBJ2-7; the match to TRBD2 covers 11 bases. Germline CDR1 reads SGHAT; CDR2 reads FQNNGV. This CDR3 contains 14 residues. V shed 1 base, J shed 6 bases, and the junction held 2 bases outside the gene matches. The CDR3 DNA reads as TGTGCCAGCAGCTTAGGACTAGCGGGAATCGAGCAGTACTTC. Residues: CASSLGLAGIEQYF.